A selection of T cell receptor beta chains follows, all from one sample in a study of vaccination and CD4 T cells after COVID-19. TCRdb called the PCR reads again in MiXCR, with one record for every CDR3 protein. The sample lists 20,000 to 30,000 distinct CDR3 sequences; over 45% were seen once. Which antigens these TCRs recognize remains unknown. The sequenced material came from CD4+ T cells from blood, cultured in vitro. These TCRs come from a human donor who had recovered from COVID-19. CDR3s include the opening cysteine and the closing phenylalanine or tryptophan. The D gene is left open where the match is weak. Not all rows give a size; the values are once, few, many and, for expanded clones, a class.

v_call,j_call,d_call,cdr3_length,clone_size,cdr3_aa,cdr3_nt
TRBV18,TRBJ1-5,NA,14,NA,CASSPFDGNQPQHF,TGTGCCAGCTCACCATTCGACGGCAATCAGCCCCAGCATTTT
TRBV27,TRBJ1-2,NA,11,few,CASRARYGYTF,TGTGCCAGCCGGGCCCGATATGGCTACACCTTC
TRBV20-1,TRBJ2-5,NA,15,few,CSASSTQGTWETQYF,TGCAGTGCTAGTTCCACCCAGGGGACGTGGGAGACCCAGTACTTC
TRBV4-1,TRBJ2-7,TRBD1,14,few,CASRQGLRGLEQYF,TGCGCCAGCAGGCAGGGGTTAAGGGGGCTCGAGCAGTACTTC
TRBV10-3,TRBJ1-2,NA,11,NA,CAITGNYGYTF,TGTGCCATCACCGGCAACTATGGCTACACCTTC
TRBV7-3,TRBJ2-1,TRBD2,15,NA,CASSLERGGWNEQFF,TGTGCCAGCAGCTTGGAGCGGGGCGGTTGGAATGAGCAGTTCTTC
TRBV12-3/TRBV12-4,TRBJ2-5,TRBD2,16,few,CASSTGTSGFQETQYF,TGTGCCAGCAGTACCGGGACTAGCGGATTCCAAGAGACCCAGTACTTC
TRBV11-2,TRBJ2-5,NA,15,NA,CASSSGIQMKETQYF,TGTGCCAGCAGCTCTGGGATCCAGATGAAAGAGACCCAGTACTTC
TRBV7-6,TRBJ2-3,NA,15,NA,CASSSSRFSTDTQYF,TGTGCCAGCAGCTCCAGCCGGTTTAGCACAGATACGCAGTATTTT
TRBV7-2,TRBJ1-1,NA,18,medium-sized,CASSLELGTRVSNTEAFF,TGTGCCAGCAGCTTAGAGCTTGGGACAAGGGTTTCGAACACTGAAGCTTTCTTT
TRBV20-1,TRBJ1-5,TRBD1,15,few,CSAPDRLYSNQPQHF,TGCAGTGCTCCGGACAGGTTATATAGCAATCAGCCCCAGCATTTT
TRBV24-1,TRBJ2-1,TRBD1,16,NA,CATSGAGTGPNNEQFF,TGTGCCACCAGTGGTGCCGGGACAGGGCCGAACAATGAGCAGTTCTTC
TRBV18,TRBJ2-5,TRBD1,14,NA,CASSQDRVRETQYF,TGTGCCAGCTCACAGGACAGGGTGAGGGAGACCCAGTACTTC
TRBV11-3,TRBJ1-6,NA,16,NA,CASSLDLGSSNSPLHF,TGTGCCAGCAGCTTAGATCTGGGGAGTTCCAATTCACCCCTCCACTTT
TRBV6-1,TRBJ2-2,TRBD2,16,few,CASSGQAGGNTGELFF,TGTGCCAGCAGTGGGCAAGCGGGGGGTAACACCGGGGAGCTGTTTTTT
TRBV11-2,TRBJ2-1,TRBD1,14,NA,CASSGTGASAEQFF,TGTGCCAGCAGCGGGACAGGGGCCTCCGCTGAGCAGTTCTTC
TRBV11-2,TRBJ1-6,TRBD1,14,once,CASSLDRGISPLHF,TGTGCCAGCAGCTTAGACAGGGGGATTTCACCCCTCCACTTT
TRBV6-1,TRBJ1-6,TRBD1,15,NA,CASRVLQGYNSPLHF,TGTGCCAGCAGGGTTTTACAGGGGTACAATTCACCCCTCCACTTT
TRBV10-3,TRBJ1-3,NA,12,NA,CAISEDSDTIYF,TGTGCCATCAGTGAGGATTCGGACACCATATATTTT
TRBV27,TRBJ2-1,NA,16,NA,CASSSPWGVGYNEQFF,TGTGCCAGCAGCAGTCCCTGGGGAGTAGGTTACAATGAGCAGTTCTTC
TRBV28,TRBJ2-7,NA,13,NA,CASSKSISYEQYF,TGTGCCAGCAGCAAAAGTATTTCCTACGAGCAGTACTTC